There are many counts of the clone carrying this TCR beta chain. This entry belongs to a study of HIV-infected patients and healthy controls. Per germline, CDR1 KGHSH and CDR2 LQKENI. V lost 2 bases, J lost 7 bases, and 6 bases lay in between. The CDR3 runs to 12 residues. Each CDR3 protein gets one entry after TCRdb re-called the 5' RACE reads with MiXCR. The profile shows 60,000 to 75,000 distinct CDR3 sequences, less than 20% of them singletons. The chain has TRBV18 and TRBJ1-5, with D hard to call. Sequencing input: CD4+ T cells from blood. The receptor was isolated from a human donor in good health. The CDR3 loop is CASSPGSQPQHF. The CDR3 DNA reads TGTGCCAGCTCACCAGGGAGCCAGCCCCAGCATTTT. The whole variable domain, remainder taken from reference TRBV18 and TRBJ1-5, is NAGVMQNPRHLVRRRGQEARLRCSPMKGHSHVYWYRQLPEEGLKFMVYLQKENIIDESGMPKERFSAEFPKEGPSILRIQQVVRGDSAAYFCASSPGSQPQHFGDGTRLSIL.